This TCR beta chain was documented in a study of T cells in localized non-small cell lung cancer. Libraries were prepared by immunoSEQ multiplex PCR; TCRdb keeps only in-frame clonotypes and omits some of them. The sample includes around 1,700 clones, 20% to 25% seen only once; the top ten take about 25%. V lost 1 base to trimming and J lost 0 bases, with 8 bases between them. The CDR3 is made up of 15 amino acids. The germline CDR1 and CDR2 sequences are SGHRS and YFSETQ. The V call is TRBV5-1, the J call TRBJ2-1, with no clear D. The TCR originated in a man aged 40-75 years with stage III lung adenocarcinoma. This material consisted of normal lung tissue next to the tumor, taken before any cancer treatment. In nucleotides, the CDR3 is TGCGCCAGCAGCTTGATGGGGATCTCCTACAATGAGCAGTTCTTC. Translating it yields CASSLMGISYNEQFF.